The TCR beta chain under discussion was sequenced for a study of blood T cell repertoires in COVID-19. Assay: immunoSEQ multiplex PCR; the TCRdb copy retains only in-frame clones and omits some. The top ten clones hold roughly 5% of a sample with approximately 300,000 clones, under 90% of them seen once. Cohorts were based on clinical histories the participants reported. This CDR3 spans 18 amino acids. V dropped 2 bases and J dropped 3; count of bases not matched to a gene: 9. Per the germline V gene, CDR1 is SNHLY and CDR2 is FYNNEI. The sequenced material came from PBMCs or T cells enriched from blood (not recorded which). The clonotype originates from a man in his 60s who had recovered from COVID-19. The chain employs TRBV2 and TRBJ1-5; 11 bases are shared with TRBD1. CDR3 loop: CASSETGQGERINQPQHF. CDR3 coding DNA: TGTGCCAGCAGTGAAACGGGACAGGGGGAACGGATCAATCAGCCCCAGCATTTT.